The rows below give T cell receptor beta chains drawn from one sample of a study of blood T cell repertoires in COVID-19. The method was immunoSEQ multiplex PCR; TCRdb's version includes in-frame clones alone and lacks a portion of them. Among 200,000 or so clones, more than 65% were seen once, and the ten largest hold roughly 7%. Sequencing was carried out using PBMCs or T cells enriched from blood (not recorded which). These receptors originate from a man aged 35 to 55 who had recovered from COVID-19. CDR3s include the opening cysteine and the closing phenylalanine or tryptophan.

TRBJ1-5,TRBV11-2,13,CASSLSQNQPQHF
TRBJ2-3,TRBV5-5,17,CASSLGTGKGSTDTQYF
TRBJ1-1,TRBV5-1,14,CASSQQGGNTEAFF
TRBJ1-1,TRBV2,12,CASSDYGLEAFF
TRBJ1-3,TRBV5-4,14,CASSWRGPGNTIYF
TRBJ1-1,TRBV5-1,12,CASRTGDTEAFF
TRBJ2-2,TRBV10-3,13,CASGPRDTGELFF
TRBJ1-6,TRBV19,13,CASSITGVSPLHF
TRBJ2-5,TRBV29-1,17,CSVSDRDSGGSWETQYF
TRBJ2-2,TRBV7-6,15,CASSLLQGSTGELFF
TRBJ1-5,TRBV7-8,15,CASSLGDRGRQPQHF
TRBJ2-1,TRBV7-2,15,CASSLTSDSYNEQFF
TRBJ1-2,TRBV7-9,14,CASVRQGANYGYTF
TRBJ1-1,TRBV30,15,CAWGPQLPAGTEAFF
TRBJ1-2,TRBV7-9,13,CASSQPMGYGHTF
TRBJ1-2,TRBV28,13,CASSFRENYGYTF
TRBJ1-5,TRBV6-5,13,CASSPPGNQPQHF
TRBJ2-3,TRBV2,13,CASSEFVLHTQYF
TRBJ1-1,TRBV15,17,CATSNPTTGLLNTEAFF
TRBJ1-1,TRBV3-1/TRBV3-2,15,CASSQEDRGNTEAFF
TRBJ1-1,TRBV30,13,CAWSVRGGHEAFF
TRBJ2-1,TRBV7-9,15,CASSRPAGGNNEQFF
TRBJ2-3,TRBV4-1,13,CASSQATGDTQYF
TRBJ1-2,TRBV19,14,CASSLLGSSYGYTF
TRBJ2-7,TRBV2,13,CASSRTGPYEQYF
TRBJ2-7,TRBV7-2,15,CASSTPQGSGDEQYF
TRBJ1-2,TRBV4-3,14,CASSQAGLGYGYTF
TRBJ2-7,TRBV11-2,13,CASSLDRGNEQYF
TRBJ2-2,TRBV29-1,14,CSVNRDSNTGELFF
TRBJ2-1,TRBV6-5,15,CASTQRQGAFDEQFF
TRBJ2-1,TRBV18,15,CASSPAGYSYNEQFF
TRBJ1-1,TRBV7-3,13,CASSFQGAAEAFF
TRBJ1-6,TRBV19,12,CASRLLNSPLHF
TRBJ1-2,TRBV6-5,12,CASWRGIYGYTF
TRBJ2-5,TRBV6-4,16,CASSDVQRGGQETQYF
TRBJ1-6,TRBV4-3,18,CASSQDARRQGEDSPLHF
TRBJ2-1,TRBV6-6,15,CASRGGQVIVREQFF
TRBJ2-1,TRBV19,15,CASRTLAGGSNEQFF
TRBJ2-5,TRBV12-5,16,CASGLEEGGASETQYF
TRBJ1-2,TRBV4-1,17,CASSQDGRTGVNYGYTF
TRBJ2-5,TRBV4-2,14,CASSPRGGGETQYF
TRBJ1-1,TRBV30,13,CAWSVNEGTEAFF
TRBJ1-6,TRBV4-2,17,CASSQEGRTGFYSPLHF
TRBJ2-5,TRBV5-1,19,CASSFTLRTGGAYQETQYF
TRBJ1-1,TRBV6-5,13,CASRAQGGTEAFF
TRBJ2-1,TRBV5-1,17,CASSLALAGGPWDEQFF
TRBJ1-2,TRBV5-1,17,CASSTGTGGATNYGYTF
TRBJ2-7,TRBV2,13,CASSPGLAGPQYF
TRBJ2-2,TRBV5-4,16,CASSFGSGSNTGELFF
TRBJ2-1,TRBV4-3,17,CASSQDRSGGDYNEQFF
TRBJ1-5,TRBV27,14,CASSASRGDQPQHF
TRBJ1-5,TRBV28,12,CASRGNNQPQHF
TRBJ1-5,TRBV6-5,15,CASSTWDSGNQPQHF
TRBJ1-3,TRBV4-1,13,CASSSDSGNTIYF
TRBJ2-2,TRBV28,16,CASSLSRAVNTGELFF
TRBJ1-5,TRBV19,12,CAISGQPAAQHF
TRBJ2-2,TRBV11-3,15,CASSPGTGESGELFF
TRBJ2-3,TRBV4-2,17,CASSTGTGGGSTDTQYF